Included here is one T cell receptor beta chain sequence, with context. This table comes from immunoSEQ multiplex PCR, and its TCRdb copy is limited to in-frame clones, with some not included. The sample includes under 60,000 clones, roughly 70% seen only once; the top ten take approximately 10%. These data originate in a study of T cell clones after liver transplantation. This receptor was obtained from a human patient who received a liver transplant. The T cells may come from the graft donor. The sequencing here drew on CD4+ T cells from blood, taken at the 22-month timepoint.

CDR3 nucleotide sequence: TGCGCCAGCAGCCTGGGGGACACCTCTAACTATGGCTACACCTTC. Its translation: CASSLGDTSNYGYTF. V usage is TRBV4-1 and J usage is TRBJ1-2; possibly TRBD1 for D (6 bases). Germline V lookup: CDR1 MGHRA, CDR2 YSYEKL. This CDR3 is built from 15 residues. Trimming stripped 4 bases from V and 0 bases from J, with 12 bases between.